Below are 26 T cell receptor beta chains sequenced from a single sample in a study of T cell repertoires in cytomegalovirus infection. TCRdb reanalysed the reads using MiXCR and keeps one entry per CDR3 protein. The table shows about 180,000 distinct CDR3 sequences, with approximately 15% occurring only once. The sequencing sample was made of PBMCs. The receptors here all came from a human donor in good health (CMV status not recorded). Some clones in this sample may be carry-over from other donors' samples.

In this sample, this clonotype turned up many times. The chain's CDR3 is CASSLVLGMNTEAFF. In DNA form, the CDR3 reads TGTGCCAGCAGCTTGGTTCTGGGCATGAACACTGAAGCTTTCTTT. The chain employs TRBV5-5 and TRBJ1-1; D gene unclear. The V gene lost 0 bases and the J gene lost 0 bases, with 9 bases spanning the gap. CDR1 and CDR2 from the germline V gene are SGHKS and YYEKEE (reference sequence). CDR3 length equals 15 residues. The variable domain in full, with the rest retrieved from reference TRBV5-5 and TRBJ1-1, is DAGVTQSPTHLIKTRGQQVTLRCSPISGHKSVSWYQQVLGQGPQFIFQYYEKEERGRGNFPDRFSARQFPNYSSELNVNALLLGDSALYLCASSLVLGMNTEAFFGQGTRLTVV.

V is TRBV28 and J is TRBJ2-5; no clear D gene. The CDR3 loop spans 14 amino acids. In germline, CDR1 is MDHEN, CDR2 SYDVKM. V lost 3 bases to trimming and J lost 1 base, with 9 bases between them. CDR3 nucleotides: TGTGCCAGCAGTTTCCCCTACAGCCAAGAGACCCAGTACTTC. Translated: CASSFPYSQETQYF.

The J gene is TRBJ2-5, the V gene TRBV20-1; D could derive from TRBD1 or TRBD2 (7 bases each). CDR1 and CDR2 (germline): DFQATT, SNEGSKA (reference sequence). V shed 6 bases and J shed 4 bases, with 24 bases lying between them. The CDR3 has 16 residues. CDR3: CSAKRSGGARRETQYF. CDR3 coding DNA: TGCAGTGCAAAGAGGTCAGGGGGGGCAAGGAGAGAGACCCAGTACTTC.

This clonotype was counted only a few times. The V and J genes are TRBV7-3 and TRBJ1-1; the D is unclear. Trimming took 5 bases from V and 0 from J, leaving 25 bases between them. Germline CDR1 reads SGHTA; CDR2 reads FQGTGA. The CDR3 totals 19 residues. The CDR3: CASSPSSQALGLMNTEAFF. The CDR3 coding sequence is TGTGCCAGCAGCCCCTCATCCCAGGCTCTCGGATTGATGAACACTGAAGCTTTCTTT.

The DNA of the CDR3 is TGTGCCAGCTTGCCGTTGGGCAGCTACAATGAGCAGTTCTTC. Translating gives CASLPLGSYNEQFF. The chain uses TRBV7-2 and TRBJ2-1; D not certain. Germline V gene sequence: CDR1 SGHTA, CDR2 FQGNSA. V was clipped by 8 bases and J by 3 bases, with 14 bases between them. The CDR3 runs to 14 residues.

This clonotype was found a few times. V gene TRBV25-1 combines with J gene TRBJ2-3, with 8 nucleotides matching TRBD1. After removal of 5 bases from V and 2 bases from J, the junction contained 3 bases not matched to a gene. The length of the CDR3 is 14 residues. Per the germline V gene, CDR1 is MGHDK and CDR2 is SYGVNS. CDR3 loop: CASSRTGPTDTQYF. Here the CDR3 DNA reads TGTGCCAGCAGTAGGACAGGGCCCACAGATACGCAGTATTTT.

This chain uses TRBV15 with TRBJ2-3; D is unclear. With 1 base removed from V and 2 bases from J, the gap between germline ends came to 7 bases. The germline V gene encodes CDR1 LNHNV and CDR2 YYDKDF (reference sequence). CDR3 length: 14 amino acids. The CDR3 loop reads CATSRGRFTDTQYF. The CDR3 coding sequence is TGTGCCACCAGCAGAGGGAGATTCACAGATACGCAGTATTTT.

This clonotype was found a few times. This chain joins TRBV13 and TRBJ2-7, with D tentatively TRBD1 (5 bases). The CDR3 has 12 amino acids. Trimming left V 5 bases short and J 5 bases short, with 10 bases between. Per the germline V gene, CDR1 is PRHDT and CDR2 is FYEKMQ (reference sequence). DNA of the CDR3: TGTGCCAGCAGCATCAGGGTTCACGAGCAGTACTTC. Translating it yields CASSIRVHEQYF. The full variable domain, its missing parts supplied by reference TRBV13 and TRBJ2-7, is AAGVIQSPRHLIKEKRETATLKCYPIPRHDTVYWYQQGPGQDPQFLISFYEKMQSDKGSIPDRFSAQQFSDYHSELNMSSLELGDSALYFCASSIRVHEQYFGPGTRLTVT.

This clonotype came up a few times. V usage is TRBV2 and J usage is TRBJ1-4; D is ambiguous. Germline V CDR1 and CDR2: SNHLY, FYNNEI. This CDR3 spans 16 amino acids. Trimming cost V 1 base and J 3 bases, with 12 bases left between them. Written as DNA, the CDR3 is TGTGCCAGCAGTGAAGGGCGCAGTAGAGCTAATGAAAAACTGTTTTTT. This encodes CASSEGRSRANEKLFF.

This clonotype was observed at least ten times. The gene calls are TRBV7-2 and TRBJ2-3, with 8 nucleotides matching TRBD2. CDR1 is SGHTA and CDR2 is FQGNSA in the germline V gene. The junction had 8 bases not matched to a gene; V was cut back by 5 bases and J by 4 bases. The CDR3 runs to 15 residues. The CDR3 sequence is CASSPAVAGSDTQYF. The CDR3 DNA reads TGTGCCAGCAGCCCTGCGGTAGCGGGATCAGATACGCAGTATTTT.

CDR3 residues: CAISSAGETQYF. CDR3 coding DNA: TGTGCCATCAGTTCGGCGGGGGAGACCCAGTACTTC. The chain links TRBV10-3 to TRBJ2-5, with a tentative D call TRBD2 (6 bases). The V and J ends lost 5 bases and 5 bases respectively, with 9 bases between them. There are 12 residues in the CDR3. CDR1 and CDR2 (germline): ENHRY, SYGVKD.

This clonotype was recorded many times. V is TRBV7-2 and J is TRBJ1-5; D not certain. This CDR3 contains 13 residues. Per the germline V gene, CDR1 is SGHTA and CDR2 is FQGNSA. V was shortened by 5 bases and J by 2 bases, with 7 bases between the two germline ends. Here the CDR3 reads CASSGRGNQPQHF. The CDR3 bases are TGTGCCAGCAGCGGGCGGGGCAATCAGCCCCAGCATTTT.

The gene calls are TRBV7-3 and TRBJ2-3, with a weak D call TRBD1 (5 bases). V was trimmed by 2 bases and J by 6 bases, leaving 15 bases between them. Germline CDR1 reads SGHTA; CDR2 reads FQGTGA. The CDR3 has 15 residues. This chain's CDR3 is CASSLWGQDMDTQYF. The DNA for the CDR3 is TGTGCCAGCAGCTTATGGGGTCAGGACATGGATACGCAGTATTTT.

This clonotype was found many times. The rearrangement uses TRBV7-8 and TRBJ1-1; TRBD1 aligns across 7 bases. From germline, CDR1 is SGHVS and CDR2 FQNEAQ. This CDR3 is built from 15 residues. J lost 2 bases, V lost 1 base, and 4 bases had no gene match. The CDR3 spells CASSLVRGPNTEAFF. The CDR3 DNA reads TGTGCCAGCAGCTTAGTGAGGGGGCCAAACACTGAAGCTTTCTTT. Filled out from reference TRBV7-8 and TRBJ1-1, the complete variable domain reads GAGVSQSPRYKVAKRGQDVALRCDPISGHVSLFWYQQALGQGPEFLTYFQNEAQLDKSGLPSDRFFAERPEGSVSTLKIQRTQQEDSAVYLCASSLVRGPNTEAFFGQGTRLTVV.

This clonotype came up a few times. This sequence joins TRBV20-1 and TRBJ1-1, with D possibly TRBD1 on 5 matching bases. Germline lookup yields CDR1 DFQATT and CDR2 SNEGSKA (reference sequence). The CDR3 has 16 amino acids. Trimming left V 1 base short and J 1 base short, with 16 bases between. As DNA, the CDR3 is TGCAGTGCTAGAGCCGTTCGGGAGGGACGGAACACTGAAGCTTTCTTT. Translation: CSARAVREGRNTEAFF.

There are many counts of this clonotype. The chain employs TRBV7-2 and TRBJ1-2; perhaps TRBD1 as D (5 bases). The CDR3 loop spans 14 amino acids. The germline V and J ends were trimmed by 6 bases and 8 bases, with 19 bases remaining between them. CDR1 and CDR2 from the germline V gene are SGHTA and FQGNSA. The CDR3 bases are TGTGCCAGCAGAGCCGAGAGGGGAAGAGGGGGCTACACCTTC. It specifies CASRAERGRGGYTF.

This clonotype was found many times. The chain couples TRBV7-2 to TRBJ2-2; the match to TRBD1 covers 7 bases. The CDR3 contains 15 residues. The V segment lost 5 bases and the J segment 0 bases; nucleotides outside the gene matches: 3. Looked up from germline, CDR1 is SGHTA and CDR2 is FQGNSA. CDR3 nucleotide sequence: TGTGCCAGCAGCCACGGGACAGCGAACACCGGGGAGCTGTTTTTT. Translating it yields CASSHGTANTGELFF.

Only a few counts were recorded for this clonotype. The gene calls are TRBV28 and TRBJ2-2, with unresolved D. V shed 2 bases and J shed 9 bases, with 16 bases lying between them. This CDR3 comprises 15 residues. From germline, CDR1 is MDHEN and CDR2 SYDVKM. The CDR3 sequence: CASSLARPQRRELFF. As DNA, the CDR3 is TGTGCCAGCAGTTTAGCCCGGCCCCAACGCCGGGAGCTGTTTTTT.

This clonotype was detected ten times or more. The chain uses TRBV2 and TRBJ1-5; D unresolved. Germline CDR1 reads SNHLY; CDR2 reads FYNNEI. CDR3 size: 15 residues. V was shortened by 2 bases and J by 3 bases, with 11 bases between the two germline ends. The CDR3 DNA follows: TGTGCCAGCAGTGAAAACGGAGGACCCAATCAGCCCCAGCATTTT. Its protein is CASSENGGPNQPQHF.

This chain joins TRBV27 and TRBJ1-5; D call uncertain. Germline CDR1 reads MNHEY; CDR2 reads SMNVEV (reference sequence). The CDR3 is 12 amino acids. Trimming shortened V by 5 bases and J by 4 bases, and 6 bases separated the two germline ends. In nucleotides, the CDR3 is TGTGCCAGCAGTACACAAAATCAGCCCCAGCATTTT. The encoded protein is CASSTQNQPQHF.

This clonotype came up a few times. The V and J genes are TRBV5-1 and TRBJ2-2; TRBD1 might be the D (6 bases). The germline V gene has CDR1 SGHRS and CDR2 YFSETQ. Trimming cost V 3 bases and J 0 bases, with 9 bases left between them. The CDR3 length is 15 residues. This CDR3 reads CASSSGHTNTGELFF. In DNA, the CDR3 is TGCGCCAGCAGCTCGGGACACACGAACACCGGGGAGCTGTTTTTT.

This clonotype was counted a few times. The chain carries TRBV5-1 and TRBJ2-1, with D possibly matching TRBD2 (6 bases). V lost 1 base and J 4 bases, leaving 12 bases between the germline ends. The CDR3 sequence is 15 residues long. Germline V gives CDR1 SGHRS, CDR2 YFSETQ. CDR3 bases: TGCGCCAGCAGCTTGACCCTAGCGTCATACAATGAGCAGTTCTTC. Protein product: CASSLTLASYNEQFF.

With regard to this clonotype: This sequence may be a read error, since a much larger clone differs from it by one base. This CDR3 fails to terminate in the conserved phenylalanine or tryptophan, so it likely reflects a read error. The chain carries TRBV7-2 and TRBJ1-6, with unresolved D. Looked up from germline, CDR1 is SGHTA and CDR2 is FQGNSA. The CDR3 has 16 residues. Deletions cut 0 bases from V and 7 bases from J, with 13 bases between. CDR3 DNA sequence: TGTGCCAGCAGCTTAGCGGGTCATCCCGCGAATTCACCCCTCCACTTG. This gives the protein CASSLAGHPANSPLHL.

The V gene is TRBV6-2 or TRBV6-3, the J gene TRBJ2-1; 9 bases agree with TRBD2. In germline, CDR1 is MNHEY, CDR2 SVGEGT. The CDR3 has 15 residues. Trimming removed 8 bases from V and 4 bases from J; junction bases left unmatched: 9. The CDR3 sequence: CASLGLSGGYNEQFF. As DNA, the CDR3 is TGTGCCAGCCTTGGGCTTAGCGGGGGTTACAATGAGCAGTTCTTC.

This clonotype came up many times. The junction and the germline gene differ at one end; a read error may be behind it. The CDR3 reads CSVQDRDRRYEQYF. The CDR3 DNA reads TGCAGCGTTCAAGACCGGGACAGGAGGTACGAGCAGTACTTC. The J gene is TRBJ2-7, the V gene TRBV29-1, with TRBD1 identical over 8 bases. CDR3 length: 14 residues. CDR1 and CDR2 (germline): SQVTM, ANQGSEA.

A few counts support this clonotype. The chain couples TRBV5-1 to TRBJ1-2, with TRBD1 as a possible D gene (5 bases). CDR3 length: 15 amino acids. CDR1 SGHRS and CDR2 YFSETQ come from the germline V gene. Trimming took off 0 bases at V and 5 bases at J, with 14 bases between the two ends. In DNA, the CDR3 is TGCGCCAGCAGCTTGGATGGAGCTAAGGGGTATGGCTACACCTTC. It encodes CASSLDGAKGYGYTF.